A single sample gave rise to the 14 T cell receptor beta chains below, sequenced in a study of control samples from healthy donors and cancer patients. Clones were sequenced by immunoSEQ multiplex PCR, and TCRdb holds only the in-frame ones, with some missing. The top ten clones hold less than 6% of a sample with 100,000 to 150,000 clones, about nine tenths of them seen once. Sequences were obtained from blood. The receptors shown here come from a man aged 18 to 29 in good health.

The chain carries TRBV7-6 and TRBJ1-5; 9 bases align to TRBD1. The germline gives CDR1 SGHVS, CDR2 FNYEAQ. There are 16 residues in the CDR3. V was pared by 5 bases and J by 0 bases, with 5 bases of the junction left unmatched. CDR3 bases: TGTGCCAGCAGCACCCGGACAGGGGCTAGCAATCAGCCCCAGCATTTT. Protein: CASSTRTGASNQPQHF.

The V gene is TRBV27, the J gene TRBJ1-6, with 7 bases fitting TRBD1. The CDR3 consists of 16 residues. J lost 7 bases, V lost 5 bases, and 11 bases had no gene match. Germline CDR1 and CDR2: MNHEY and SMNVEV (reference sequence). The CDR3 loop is CASSPMHRGGNSPLHF. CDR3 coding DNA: TGTGCCAGCAGTCCCATGCACAGGGGAGGAAATTCACCCCTCCACTTT.

The CDR3 loop is CASSPRPTDTQYF. In DNA, the CDR3 is TGTGCCAGCAGCCCTCGGCCAACAGATACGCAGTATTTT. The chain couples TRBV9 to TRBJ2-3, with D hard to call. The V and J ends lost 4 bases and 3 bases respectively, with 9 bases between them. Germline CDR1 reads SGDLS; CDR2 reads YYNGEE. CDR3 length: 13 amino acids.

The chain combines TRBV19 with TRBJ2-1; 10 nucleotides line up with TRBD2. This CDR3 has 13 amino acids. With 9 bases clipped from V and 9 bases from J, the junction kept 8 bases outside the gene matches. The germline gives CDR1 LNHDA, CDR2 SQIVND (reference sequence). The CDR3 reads CASKSGGGGEQFF. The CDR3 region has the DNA TGTGCCAGCAAAAGCGGGGGGGGTGGTGAGCAGTTCTTC.

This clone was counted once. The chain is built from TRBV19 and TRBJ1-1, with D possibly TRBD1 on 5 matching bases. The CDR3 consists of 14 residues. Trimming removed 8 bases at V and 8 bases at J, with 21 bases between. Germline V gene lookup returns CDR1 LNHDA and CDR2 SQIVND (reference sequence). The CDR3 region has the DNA TGTGCCAGTCGTCGGCTCAATAGGGGTAGGGAAGCTTTCTTT. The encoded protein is CASRRLNRGREAFF.

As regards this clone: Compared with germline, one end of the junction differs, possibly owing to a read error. The CDR3 protein is CATSPALNEKLFF. CDR3 DNA: TGCGCCACCAGTCCCGCCCTAAATGAAAAACTGTTTTTT. V is TRBV10-1 and J is TRBJ1-4; no firm D call. The CDR3 runs to 13 residues. The germline CDR1 and CDR2 sequences are WNHNN and SYGVQD (reference sequence).

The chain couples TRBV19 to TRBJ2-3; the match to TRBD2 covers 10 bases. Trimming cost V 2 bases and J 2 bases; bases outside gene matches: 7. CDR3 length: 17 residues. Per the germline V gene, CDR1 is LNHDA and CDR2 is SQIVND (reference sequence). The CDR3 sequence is CASSISPSGGPTDTQYF. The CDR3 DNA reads TGTGCCAGTAGTATAAGCCCTAGCGGGGGACCCACAGATACGCAGTATTTT.

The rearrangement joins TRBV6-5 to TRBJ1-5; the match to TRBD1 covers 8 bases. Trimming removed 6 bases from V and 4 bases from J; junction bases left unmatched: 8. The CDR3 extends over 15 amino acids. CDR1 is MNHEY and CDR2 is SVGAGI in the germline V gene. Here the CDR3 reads CASRPGQGQNQPQHF. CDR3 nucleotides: TGTGCCAGCAGACCCGGACAGGGCCAGAATCAGCCCCAGCATTTT.

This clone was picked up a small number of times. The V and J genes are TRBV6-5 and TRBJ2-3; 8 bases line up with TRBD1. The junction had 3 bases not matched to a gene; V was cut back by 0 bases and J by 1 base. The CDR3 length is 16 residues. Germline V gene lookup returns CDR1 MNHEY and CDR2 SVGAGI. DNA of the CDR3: TGTGCCAGCAGTTACTCGCCGGGACAGGGCACAGATACGCAGTATTTT. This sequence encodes CASSYSPGQGTDTQYF.

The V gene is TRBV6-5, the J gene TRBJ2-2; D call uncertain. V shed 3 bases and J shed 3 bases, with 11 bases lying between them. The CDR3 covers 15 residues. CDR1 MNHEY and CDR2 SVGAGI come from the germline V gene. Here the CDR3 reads CASSYALVDTGELFF. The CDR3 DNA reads TGTGCCAGCAGTTATGCCCTAGTCGACACCGGGGAGCTGTTTTTT.

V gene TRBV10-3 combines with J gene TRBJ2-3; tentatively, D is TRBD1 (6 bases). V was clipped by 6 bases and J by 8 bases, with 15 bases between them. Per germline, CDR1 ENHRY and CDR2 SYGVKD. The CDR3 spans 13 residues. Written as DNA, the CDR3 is TGTGCCATCAGGGAGAACAGGGAAGGTACGCAGTATTTT. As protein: CAIRENREGTQYF.

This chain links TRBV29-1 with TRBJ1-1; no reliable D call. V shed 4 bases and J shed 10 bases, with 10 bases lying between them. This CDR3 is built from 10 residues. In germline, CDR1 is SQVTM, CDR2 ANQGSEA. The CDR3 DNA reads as TGCAGCGTTGGTAATCTTTTAGCTTTCTTT. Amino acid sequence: CSVGNLLAFF.

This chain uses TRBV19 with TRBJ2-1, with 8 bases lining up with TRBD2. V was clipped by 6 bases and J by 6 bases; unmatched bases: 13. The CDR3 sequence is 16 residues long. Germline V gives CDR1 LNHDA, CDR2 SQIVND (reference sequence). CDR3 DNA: TGTGCCAGTAGAAACCCGTGGAGGCGGGGGGCCAATGAGCAGTTCTTC. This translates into CASRNPWRRGANEQFF.

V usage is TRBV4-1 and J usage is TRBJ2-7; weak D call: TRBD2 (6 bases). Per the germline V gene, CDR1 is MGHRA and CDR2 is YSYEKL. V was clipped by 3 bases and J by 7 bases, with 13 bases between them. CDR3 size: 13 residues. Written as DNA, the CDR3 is TGCGCCAGCAGCCAGACTAGGGAGAGGGAGCAGTACTTC. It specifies CASSQTREREQYF.